The sequence of this T cell receptor beta chain was determined in a study of shared clonotypes between healthy human individuals. An even split of each subset's genomic DNA across several immunoSEQ plates was performed. TCRdb keeps only in-frame clones here, not all; method: immunoSEQ multiplex PCR. The data hold approximately 2.5 million clones, with approximately 94% observed a single time. For this clone: Its target is not known.

V lost 7 bases and J 2 bases, leaving 18 bases between the germline ends. The CDR3 has 15 residues. Germline V gives CDR1 SGHTS, CDR2 YDEGEE. Caucasian adults living in Nashville, Tennessee, provided all samples. Points from the study as a whole: Generally, estimated richness proved larger in naive subsets than it did in memory subsets.

The sample consisted of naive CD4+ T cells sorted from blood. Subset meaning: CD45RA+ positively selected. The TCR was taken from a man between 18 and 35 years old in good health. V and J are TRBV5-8 and TRBJ1-1; D not certain. CDR3 coding DNA: TGTGCCAGCCCAGGTCTAGAGACAAGAAACACTGAAGCTTTCTTT. Residues: CASPGLETRNTEAFF.